This TCR beta chain was obtained from a study of blood T cell repertoires in COVID-19. At the level of the study: PBMCs, B-cell-depleted T cells, or T cells provided the cDNA or gDNA that made up the material.

In the source study's methods: Reference gene primers were amplified, and this amplification served to estimate nucleated cell counts. The table came from immunoSEQ multiplex PCR; TCRdb's copy has only in-frame clones and leaves some out. V, J and clone size are those of that table, while D and trimming were read from the DNA. The sample carries 150,000 to 200,000 clones, 70% to 90% recorded once. Germline V gene sequence: CDR1 SEHNR, CDR2 FQNEAQ (reference sequence). V lost 1 base, J lost 8 bases, and 11 bases lay in between. This CDR3 has 13 residues. The V gene is TRBV7-9, the J gene TRBJ1-2; weak D call: TRBD1 (5 bases). The receptor was isolated from a man aged 50 to 60 with active or convalescent COVID-19. Sequenced: peripheral blood. For the CDR3, the DNA is TGTGCCAGCAGCTTAGGGGGCAGTATCGGCTACACCTTC. It codes for CASSLGGSIGYTF. Looking up the rest from reference TRBV7-9 and TRBJ1-2 gives the full variable domain: DTGVSQNPRHKITKRGQNVTFRCDPISEHNRLYWYRQTLGQGPEFLTYFQNEAQLEKSRLLSDRFSAERPKGSFSTLEIQRTEQGDSAMYLCASSLGGSIGYTFGSGTRLTVV.